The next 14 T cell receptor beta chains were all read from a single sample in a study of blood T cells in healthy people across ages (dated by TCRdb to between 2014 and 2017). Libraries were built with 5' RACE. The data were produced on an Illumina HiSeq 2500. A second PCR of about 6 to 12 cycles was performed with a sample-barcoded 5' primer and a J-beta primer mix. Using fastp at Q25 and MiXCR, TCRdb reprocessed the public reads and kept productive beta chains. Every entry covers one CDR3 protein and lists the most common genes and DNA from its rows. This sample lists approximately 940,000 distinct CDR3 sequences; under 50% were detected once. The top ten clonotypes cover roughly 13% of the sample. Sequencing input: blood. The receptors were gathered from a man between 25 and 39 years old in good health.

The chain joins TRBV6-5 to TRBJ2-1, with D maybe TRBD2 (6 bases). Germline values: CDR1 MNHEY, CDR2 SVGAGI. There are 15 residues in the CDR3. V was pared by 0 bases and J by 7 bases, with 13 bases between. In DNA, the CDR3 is TGTGCCAGCAGTTACTCCCCGGGGGTAAGGAATGAGCAGTTCTTC. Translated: CASSYSPGVRNEQFF.

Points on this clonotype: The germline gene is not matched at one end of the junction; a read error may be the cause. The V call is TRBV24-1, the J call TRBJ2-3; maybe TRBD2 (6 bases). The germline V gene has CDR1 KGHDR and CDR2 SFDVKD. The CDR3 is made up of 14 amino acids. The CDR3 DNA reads TGTGCCGCCAGTGAGCAGGAGGGATGGGATACGCAGTATTTT. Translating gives CAASEQEGWDTQYF.

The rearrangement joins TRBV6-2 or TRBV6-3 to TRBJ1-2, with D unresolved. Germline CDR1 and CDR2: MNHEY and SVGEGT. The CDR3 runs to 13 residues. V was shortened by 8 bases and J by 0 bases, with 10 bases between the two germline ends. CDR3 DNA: TGTGCCAGCCACGAGACCTCTAACTATGGCTACACCTTC. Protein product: CASHETSNYGYTF.

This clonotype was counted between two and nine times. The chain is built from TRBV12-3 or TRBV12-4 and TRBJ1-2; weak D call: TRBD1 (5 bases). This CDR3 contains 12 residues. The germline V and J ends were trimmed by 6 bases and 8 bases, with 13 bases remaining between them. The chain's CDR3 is CASSPFGAGYTF. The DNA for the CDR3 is TGTGCCAGCAGCCCATTTGGGGCCGGCTACACCTTC.

The CDR3 region has the DNA TGCGCCAGCAGCTTGATTCGGACAGGGACGAATGAGCAGTTCTTC. This translates into CASSLIRTGTNEQFF. The chain combines TRBV5-1 with TRBJ2-1; 8 bases are shared with TRBD1. Germline CDR1 is SGHRS and CDR2 is YFSETQ. J gave up 7 bases and V 1 base, and 7 bases lay outside the gene matches. The CDR3 covers 15 residues.

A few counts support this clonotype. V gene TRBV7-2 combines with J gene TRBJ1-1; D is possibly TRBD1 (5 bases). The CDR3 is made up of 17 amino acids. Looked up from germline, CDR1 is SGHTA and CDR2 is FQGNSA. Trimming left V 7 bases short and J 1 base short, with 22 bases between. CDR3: CASTHKRGNEQNTEAFF. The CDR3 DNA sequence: TGTGCCAGCACCCATAAACGGGGGAACGAGCAGAACACTGAAGCTTTCTTT.

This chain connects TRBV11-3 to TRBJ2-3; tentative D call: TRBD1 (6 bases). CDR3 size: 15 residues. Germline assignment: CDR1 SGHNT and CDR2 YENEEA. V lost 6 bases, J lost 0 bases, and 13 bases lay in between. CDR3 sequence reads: CASRHRDTSTDTQYF. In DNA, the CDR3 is TGTGCCAGCAGACATCGGGACACAAGCACAGATACGCAGTATTTT.

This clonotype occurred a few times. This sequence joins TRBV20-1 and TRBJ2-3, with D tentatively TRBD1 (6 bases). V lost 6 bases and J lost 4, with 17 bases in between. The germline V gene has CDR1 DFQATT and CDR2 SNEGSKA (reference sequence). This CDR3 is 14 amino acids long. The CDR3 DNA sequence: TGCAGTGCAGGAAGAAGGGGGTTTTCAGATACGCAGTATTTT. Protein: CSAGRRGFSDTQYF.

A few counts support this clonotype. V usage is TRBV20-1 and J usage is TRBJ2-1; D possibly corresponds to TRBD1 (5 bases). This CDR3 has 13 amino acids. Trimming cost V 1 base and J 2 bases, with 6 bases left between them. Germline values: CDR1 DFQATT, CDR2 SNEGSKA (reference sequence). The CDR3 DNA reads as TGCAGTGCTAGAGTGGGGCCCTACAATGAGCAGTTCTTC. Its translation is CSARVGPYNEQFF.

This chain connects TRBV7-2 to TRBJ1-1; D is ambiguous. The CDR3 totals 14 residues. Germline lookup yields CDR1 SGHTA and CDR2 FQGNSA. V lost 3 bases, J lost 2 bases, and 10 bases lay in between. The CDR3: CASSFSTGNTEAFF. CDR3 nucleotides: TGTGCCAGCAGCTTCAGTACGGGCAACACTGAAGCTTTCTTT.

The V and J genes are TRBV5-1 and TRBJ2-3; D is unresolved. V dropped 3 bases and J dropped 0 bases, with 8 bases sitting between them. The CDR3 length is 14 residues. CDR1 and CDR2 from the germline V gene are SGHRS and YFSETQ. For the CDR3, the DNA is TGCGCCAGCAGCTGGGAAACTAGCACAGATACGCAGTATTTT. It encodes CASSWETSTDTQYF.

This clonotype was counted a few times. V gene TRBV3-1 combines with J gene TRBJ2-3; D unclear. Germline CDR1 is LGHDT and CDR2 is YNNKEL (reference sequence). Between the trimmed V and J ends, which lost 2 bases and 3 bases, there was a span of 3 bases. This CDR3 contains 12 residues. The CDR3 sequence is CASSQMTDTQYF. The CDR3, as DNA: TGTGCCAGCAGCCAAATGACAGATACGCAGTATTTT.

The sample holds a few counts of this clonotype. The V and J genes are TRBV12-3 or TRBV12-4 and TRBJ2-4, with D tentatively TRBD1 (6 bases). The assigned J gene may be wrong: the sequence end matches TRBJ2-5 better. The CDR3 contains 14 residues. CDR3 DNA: TGTGCCAGCAGTTTAGCGGGGGACAAAGAGACCCAGTACTTC. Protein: CASSLAGDKETQYF.

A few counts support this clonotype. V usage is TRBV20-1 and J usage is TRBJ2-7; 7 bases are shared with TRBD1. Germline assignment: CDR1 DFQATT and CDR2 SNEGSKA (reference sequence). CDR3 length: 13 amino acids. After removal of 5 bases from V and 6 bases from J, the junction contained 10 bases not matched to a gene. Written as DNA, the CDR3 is TGCAGTGCTCAGCGACAGGGTTCGTCCGAGCAGTACTTC. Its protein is CSAQRQGSSEQYF.